One sample yielded the 6 T cell receptor beta chains listed below, sequenced in a study of blood T cell repertoires in COVID-19. Repertoires were generated with immunoSEQ multiplex PCR, while TCRdb's copy carries only in-frame clones and drops some. The data contain hundreds of thousands of clones, about 90% of them singletons. Material for sequencing was peripheral blood. The source of these receptors is a man in his forties with acute or convalescent COVID-19.

V and J are TRBV28 and TRBJ1-3; D not certain. V was trimmed by 5 bases and J by 4 bases, leaving 12 bases between them. Germline CDR1 reads MDHEN; CDR2 reads SYDVKM. The CDR3 is 14 residues long. The CDR3: CASSLLLAGNTIYF. CDR3 coding DNA: TGTGCCAGCAGTCTTCTTCTGGCCGGAAACACCATATATTTT.

This chain links TRBV24-1 with TRBJ2-7; 9 bases line up with TRBD1. The germline V gene has CDR1 KGHDR and CDR2 SFDVKD. J lost 5 bases, V lost 3 bases, and 10 bases had no gene match. The length of the CDR3 is 16 residues. CDR3 in amino acids: CATSDPSGQGRNEQYF. In DNA form, the CDR3 reads TGTGCCACCAGTGATCCCTCGGGACAGGGTCGAAACGAGCAGTACTTC.

This clone came up once. The junction does not match germline at one end; this may be a read error. The chain has TRBV2 and TRBJ2-1, with D uncertain. CDR3 length: 15 amino acids. CDR1 and CDR2 (germline): SNHLY, FYNNEI. This chain's CDR3 is CANSDVYFLENEQFF. CDR3 coding DNA: TGTGCCAACAGTGATGTGTATTTTTTAGAGAATGAGCAGTTCTTC.

The V gene is TRBV11-3, the J gene TRBJ2-7; no reliable D call. From germline, CDR1 is SGHNT and CDR2 YENEEA. Deletions cut 2 bases from V and 5 bases from J, with 7 bases between. The CDR3 extends over 12 amino acids. This CDR3 reads CASSLTPDEQYF. The CDR3 DNA follows: TGTGCCAGCAGCTTAACGCCGGACGAGCAGTACTTC.

This chain links TRBV9 with TRBJ2-1; 8 nucleotides agree with TRBD2. The CDR3 runs to 15 residues. J lost 5 bases, V lost 0 bases, and 4 bases had no gene match. CDR1 SGDLS and CDR2 YYNGEE come from the germline V gene. The CDR3 DNA is TGTGCCAGCAGCGTAGCGGGGACTAGGCACAATGAGCAGTTCTTC. It codes for CASSVAGTRHNEQFF. The variable domain in full, completed from reference TRBV9 and TRBJ2-1, reads DSGVTQTPKHLITATGQRVTLRCSPRSGDLSVYWYQQSLDQGLQFLIQYYNGEERAKGNILERFSAQQFPDLHSELNLSSLELGDSALYFCASSVAGTRHNEQFFGPGTRLTVL.

V gene TRBV5-5 combines with J gene TRBJ2-2; D perhaps matches TRBD1 (6 bases). CDR3 length: 15 residues. Germline V gene data show CDR1 as SGHKS and CDR2 as YYEKEE (reference sequence). Trimming cost V 0 bases and J 7 bases, with 13 bases left between them. The CDR3 protein is CASSLDNRAGGELFF. The CDR3 DNA reads TGTGCCAGCAGCTTGGACAACAGGGCCGGCGGGGAGCTGTTTTTT.